This TCR beta chain was captured by sequencing in a study of shared clonotypes between healthy human individuals. Study-wide results and limits: Generation probabilities of non-shared clonotypes were lower (relative to those shared by all four donors).

Naive CD8 isolation took CD45RO-negative cells positively selected for CCR7 and excluded terminally differentiated effector memory CD45RA+ cells. Genomic DNA belonging to each subset was distributed in equal measure over several immunoSEQ plates. This table comes from immunoSEQ multiplex PCR, and its TCRdb copy is limited to in-frame clones, with some not included. The repertoire consists of around 1.9 million clones, with 90% to 95% occurring once and the leading ten covering around 1.8%. As concerns this clone: Its specificity is not known.

Germline-derived CDR1 and CDR2 are SNHLY and FYNNEI. The CDR3 extends over 15 amino acids. Trimming left V 2 bases short and J 1 base short, with 11 bases between. The source of this sequence is a man aged 18 to 29 in good health. Some clones in this sample may be carry-over from other donors' samples. The chain joins TRBV2 to TRBJ1-1; D might be TRBD1 (6 bases). The sequenced sample was naive CD8+ T cells from PBMCs. Here the CDR3 DNA reads TGTGCCAGCAGTGAATTGACAGGTTCGAACACTGAAGCTTTCTTT. The encoded protein is CASSELTGSNTEAFF. The full variable domain, in which reference TRBV2 and TRBJ1-1 provide the parts outside the CDR3, is EPEVTQTPSHQVTQMGQEVILRCVPISNHLYFYWYRQILGQKVEFLVSFYNNEISEKSEIFDDQFSVERPDGSNFTLKIRSTKLEDSAMYFCASSELTGSNTEAFFGQGTRLTVV.